This T cell receptor (beta chain) was profiled in a study of blood T cell repertoires in COVID-19. The wider study: The origin of the acute and convalescent COVID-19 samples was the United States, Italy and Spain. In each case, the material was cDNA or gDNA derived from T cells, B-cell-depleted T cells, or PBMCs.

CDR3 length equals 11 residues. Trimming removed 1 base at V and 5 bases at J, with 3 bases between. The V gene's germline CDR1 is DFQATT and CDR2 SNEGSKA (reference sequence). Original handling: Researchers report that nucleated cell counts were estimated from reference gene primer amplification. Assay: immunoSEQ multiplex PCR; the TCRdb copy retains only in-frame clones and omits some. That table is the source of V, J and clone size, and D and trimming were worked out from the DNA. The sample shows more than 100,000 clones, around 80% of them seen only once. The source material was peripheral blood. The TCR sequence derives from a woman older than 75 with acute or convalescent COVID-19. The V call is TRBV20-1, the J call TRBJ2-1; no clear D gene. The CDR3 spells CSARADNEQFF. The CDR3 nucleotides read TGCAGTGCTAGAGCTGACAATGAGCAGTTCTTC.